This T cell receptor beta chain originates from a study of PD-L1 blockade in urothelial cancer. The protocol was immunoSEQ multiplex PCR, while the TCRdb copy is restricted to in-frame clones and leaves out a portion. The data show about 91,000 clones, roughly 83% seen once. Time point defined: peripheral blood 6 weeks after treatment start. J was trimmed by 4 bases and V by 5 bases; bases with no gene match: 7. Germline V gene data show CDR1 as MNHEY and CDR2 as SMNVEV (reference sequence). This CDR3 is built from 16 residues. V usage is TRBV27 and J usage is TRBJ2-3; 12 positions match TRBD2. This material consisted of PBMCs, taken around atezolizumab (anti-PD-L1) treatment. The receptor comes from a man aged 65 to 79 with urothelial cancer. CDR3 coding DNA: TGTGCCAGCAGTCCCAGGACTAGCGGGAATCCAGATACGCAGTATTTT. Its translation is CASSPRTSGNPDTQYF.